These 19 T cell receptor beta chains share one sample of origin, sequenced in a study of T-cell memory formation after mild COVID-19. One entry per CDR3 protein, called by TCRdb with MiXCR from the 5' RACE reads. The sample includes roughly 350,000 distinct CDR3 sequences, 20% to 25% of them seen just once. Sequencing used PBMCs or a T cell subset sorted from them (not recorded which). These receptors were taken from an adult woman who had mild COVID-19 (a few samples of this study predate the infection). Cell type and time point are not known.

This clonotype was observed a few times. The chain recombines TRBV27 with TRBJ1-2, with a tentative D call TRBD1 (5 bases). The germline V gene encodes CDR1 MNHEY and CDR2 SMNVEV (reference sequence). CDR3 length: 13 residues. The V end was cut by 2 bases, the J end by 11 bases, with 15 bases between. The CDR3 DNA is TGTGCCAGCAGTTTAATAACAGGAGACGAGTACACCTTC. This gives the protein CASSLITGDEYTF.

This sequence joins TRBV5-1 and TRBJ2-1, with a weak D call TRBD2 (6 bases). V lost 3 bases and J 0 bases, leaving 16 bases between the germline ends. The CDR3 consists of 17 residues. Per germline, CDR1 SGHRS and CDR2 YFSETQ. The CDR3 DNA follows: TGCGCCAGCAGCTCCCAGGGAGGCGGGGCCTCCTACAATGAGCAGTTCTTC. Translating it yields CASSSQGGGASYNEQFF. Based on the CDR3 plus reference TRBV5-1 and TRBJ2-1, the full variable domain is KAGVTQTPRYLIKTRGQQVTLSCSPISGHRSVSWYQQTPGQGLQFLFEYFSETQRNKGNFPGRFSGRQFSNSRSEMNVSTLELGDSALYLCASSSQGGGASYNEQFFGPGTRLTVL.

The genes are TRBV5-1 and TRBJ2-7; 7 bases agree with TRBD2. The CDR3 is made up of 13 amino acids. Trimming cost V 3 bases and J 9 bases; bases outside gene matches: 9. Germline V gene sequence: CDR1 SGHRS, CDR2 YFSETQ. CDR3 bases: TGCGCCAGCAGCTCCGGACTAGACCCGGTGCAGTACTTC. Its translation is CASSSGLDPVQYF.

The V gene is TRBV6-5, the J gene TRBJ2-3; D gene uncertain. In germline, CDR1 is MNHEY, CDR2 SVGAGI. The CDR3 is 15 amino acids. V was trimmed by 6 bases and J by 0 bases, leaving 13 bases between them. CDR3: CASRMGLPSTDTQYF. In DNA form, the CDR3 reads TGTGCCAGCAGGATGGGCTTACCTAGCACAGATACGCAGTATTTT.

This clonotype appeared a few times. The chain is built from TRBV20-1 and TRBJ2-7, with D tentatively TRBD1 (6 bases). The CDR3 spans 12 residues. Looked up from germline, CDR1 is DFQATT and CDR2 is SNEGSKA (reference sequence). The V end was cut by 7 bases, the J end by 3 bases, with 13 bases between. This CDR3 is CSGTGPNYEQYF. DNA for the CDR3: TGCAGTGGTACAGGGCCTAACTACGAGCAGTACTTC.

In this sample, this clonotype turned up a few times. This chain joins TRBV6-5 and TRBJ2-3; D may be TRBD1 (5 bases). The CDR3 runs to 14 residues. With 6 bases removed from V and 2 bases from J, the gap between germline ends came to 12 bases. The germline V gene has CDR1 MNHEY and CDR2 SVGAGI. The CDR3 sequence is CASRPQGSTDTQYF. The CDR3 nucleotides read TGTGCCAGCAGGCCGCAGGGCTCCACAGATACGCAGTATTTT.

This chain joins TRBV15 and TRBJ1-1; no firm D call. Trimming stripped 1 base from V and 5 bases from J, with 5 bases between. Per germline, CDR1 LNHNV and CDR2 YYDKDF (reference sequence). The CDR3 has 12 amino acids. DNA for the CDR3: TGTGCCACCAGCAGAGTTATGACTGAAGCTTTCTTT. Translated: CATSRVMTEAFF.

CDR3 sequence: CSASKRNNEKLFF. As DNA, the CDR3 is TGCAGTGCTAGTAAACGGAATAATGAAAAACTGTTTTTT. The chain couples TRBV20-1 to TRBJ1-4; D unresolved. Germline CDR1 DFQATT, CDR2 SNEGSKA (reference sequence). CDR3 length equals 13 residues. V was trimmed by 3 bases and J by 4 bases, leaving 9 bases between them.

The genes are TRBV7-9 and TRBJ2-4; D is unresolved. Germline values: CDR1 SEHNR, CDR2 FQNEAQ (reference sequence). This CDR3 comprises 13 residues. The V end was cut by 5 bases, the J end by 6 bases, with 11 bases between. This CDR3 reads CASSKPYINIQYF. The CDR3 DNA is TGTGCCAGCAGCAAACCGTACATAAACATTCAGTACTTC.

This clonotype appeared many times. The V gene is TRBV15, the J gene TRBJ2-5, with no clear D. CDR1 and CDR2 from the germline V gene are LNHNV and YYDKDF (reference sequence). CDR3 length equals 11 residues. V lost 6 bases and J 2 bases, leaving 4 bases between the germline ends. The CDR3 is CATSKQETQYF. The CDR3 DNA is TGTGCCACCAGTAAACAAGAGACCCAGTACTTC.

This clonotype showed up just a few times. This chain connects TRBV6-5 to TRBJ2-6; possibly TRBD2 for D (6 bases). V gave up 2 bases and J gave up 0 bases, with 11 bases separating them. Per germline, CDR1 MNHEY and CDR2 SVGAGI. This CDR3 is built from 17 residues. CDR3 sequence: CASSYASEGSGANVLTF. As DNA, the CDR3 is TGTGCCAGCAGTTACGCATCGGAGGGCTCTGGGGCCAACGTCCTGACTTTC.

The rearrangement joins TRBV11-2 to TRBJ2-1; D call uncertain. Trimming stripped 4 bases from V and 6 bases from J, with 13 bases between. The CDR3 runs to 14 residues. CDR1 SGHAT and CDR2 FQNNGV come from the germline V gene. The CDR3 loop is CASSSPPGSNEQFF. The CDR3 nucleotides read TGTGCCAGCAGCTCCCCCCCGGGCTCCAATGAGCAGTTCTTC.

The J gene is TRBJ2-3, the V gene TRBV29-1; 10 bases map to TRBD1. CDR1 and CDR2 (germline): SQVTM, ANQGSEA. The CDR3 is made up of 16 amino acids. The ends lost 4 bases at V and 0 bases at J; junction bases unmatched: 7. CDR3 amino acids: CSVGQGASASTDTQYF. CDR3 DNA sequence: TGCAGCGTTGGACAGGGGGCATCAGCTAGCACAGATACGCAGTATTTT.

This clonotype showed up just a few times. The chain carries TRBV4-1 and TRBJ2-5; 12 bases align to TRBD2. Trimming at V came to 4 bases and at J to 2 bases, leaving 5 bases not matched to a gene. CDR1 and CDR2 (germline): MGHRA, YSYEKL. CDR3 length: 16 amino acids. CDR3: CASSPASGGEQETQYF. CDR3 sequence (DNA): TGCGCCAGCAGCCCGGCTAGCGGGGGGGAGCAAGAGACCCAGTACTTC.

The V and J genes are TRBV5-1 and TRBJ2-5; D might be TRBD1 (6 bases). The CDR3 length is 14 residues. Germline values: CDR1 SGHRS, CDR2 YFSETQ. V gave up 4 bases and J gave up 0 bases, with 10 bases separating them. In DNA form, the CDR3 reads TGCGCCAGCAGCCCGCAGGGGAACCAAGAGACCCAGTACTTC. Translated: CASSPQGNQETQYF.

V is TRBV2 and J is TRBJ2-1; possibly TRBD1 for D (5 bases). Trimming removed 7 bases at V and 2 bases at J, with 9 bases between. The V gene's germline CDR1 is SNHLY and CDR2 FYNNEI. The CDR3 contains 13 residues. CDR3 bases: TGTGCCAGCATGGAGACAGCCTACAATGAGCAGTTCTTC. Its translation: CASMETAYNEQFF.

This chain connects TRBV6-2 or TRBV6-3 to TRBJ1-5; a weak D match, TRBD1 (5 bases). Germline CDR1 MNHEY, CDR2 SVGEGT. This CDR3 region has 16 residues. V lost 6 bases and J 0 bases, leaving 15 bases between the germline ends. DNA of the CDR3: TGTGCCAGCAGGTTCTCCCGGACAAGTAGCAATCAGCCCCAGCATTTT. Protein: CASRFSRTSSNQPQHF.

This chain links TRBV7-6 with TRBJ2-7, with 10 bases lining up with TRBD1. Germline CDR1 and CDR2: SGHVS and FNYEAQ. The CDR3 consists of 14 residues. V lost 4 bases, J lost 6 bases, and 6 bases stayed unmatched. CDR3 nucleotide sequence: TGTGCCAGCAGCTATGACAGGGGGCAAAGCGAGCAGTACTTC. This translates into CASSYDRGQSEQYF.

The chain couples TRBV12-3 or TRBV12-4 to TRBJ1-2; a weak D match, TRBD1 (5 bases). The CDR3 runs to 12 residues. V shed 7 bases and J shed 8 bases, with 14 bases lying between them. DNA of the CDR3: TGTGCCAGCACCTTGGGGGGTCACGGCTACACCTTC. Its translation: CASTLGGHGYTF.